This is a list of T cell receptor beta chains from one sample in a study of CD8+CD57+ T cells in acquired aplastic anemia. MiXCR, applied by TCRdb to the reads, yields one record per CDR3 protein. The sample includes approximately 130,000 distinct CDR3 sequences, approximately 40% of them seen just once. The sequencing sample was made of sorted CD4+, CD8+, or CD8+CD57+ T cells (not recorded which) from PBMCs. These receptors were obtained from a human donor with aplastic anemia. CDR3s include the opening cysteine and the closing phenylalanine or tryptophan. Fields, in order: V gene, clone size, D gene, J gene, CDR3 protein, CDR3 DNA. A D gene is named only where the DNA matches it firmly. Size tells how often a clone was seen (once, few, many) or the class of an expanded clone, and some rows leave it out.

V: TRBV6-5
size: many
D: -
J: TRBJ2-7
CDR3: CASSPPWGIYEQYF
DNA: TGTGCCAGCAGCCCCCCTTGGGGCATCTACGAGCAGTACTTC

V: TRBV28
size: -
D: -
J: TRBJ1-6
CDR3: CASSLGGQGSAYHSPLHF
DNA: TGTGCCAGCAGTTTAGGAGGGCAGGGGAGCGCCTATCATTCACCCCTCCACTTT

V: TRBV19
size: -
D: TRBD1
J: TRBJ1-2
CDR3: CASSIGTGTAYGYTF
DNA: TGTGCCAGTAGTATAGGGACAGGGACGGCCTATGGCTACACCTTC

V: TRBV19
size: many
D: -
J: TRBJ1-5
CDR3: CASRQRDQPQHF
DNA: TGTGCCAGTCGACAGAGAGATCAGCCCCAGCATTTT

V: TRBV7-8
size: few
D: TRBD2
J: TRBJ2-1
CDR3: CASSLFGGANNEQFF
DNA: TGTGCCAGCAGCTTATTCGGGGGGGCCAACAATGAGCAGTTCTTC

V: TRBV4-1
size: many
D: -
J: TRBJ2-7
CDR3: CASSHQTSNYYEQYF
DNA: TGCGCCAGCAGCCACCAGACGAGCAACTACTACGAGCAGTACTTC

V: TRBV19
size: once
D: -
J: TRBJ1-1
CDR3: CASSMGVDTEAFF
DNA: TGTGCCAGTAGTATGGGGGTGGACACTGAAGCTTTCTTT

V: TRBV7-9
size: many
D: TRBD1
J: TRBJ2-7
CDR3: CASSFRQGFEQYF
DNA: TGTGCCAGCAGCTTCAGACAGGGCTTCGAGCAGTACTTC

V: TRBV10-3
size: -
D: -
J: TRBJ2-3
CDR3: CAISDRRDADTQYF
DNA: TGTGCCATCAGTGACCGCCGGGACGCAGATACGCAGTATTTT

V: TRBV7-2
size: many
D: -
J: TRBJ1-3
CDR3: CASSFSGNTIYF
DNA: TGTGCCAGCAGCTTCTCTGGAAACACCATATATTTT

V: TRBV19
size: -
D: -
J: TRBJ2-7
CDR3: CASSIQQGGYEQYF
DNA: TGTGCCAGTAGTATACAACAAGGAGGCTACGAGCAGTACTTC

V: TRBV10-3
size: -
D: TRBD1
J: TRBJ2-7
CDR3: CAISGRTGGLEQYF
DNA: TGTGCCATCAGTGGTAGGACAGGGGGCCTCGAGCAGTACTTC

V: TRBV7-7
size: many
D: TRBD1
J: TRBJ2-1
CDR3: CASSSGQGALNEQFF
DNA: TGTGCTAGCAGCTCAGGACAGGGGGCGCTCAATGAGCAGTTCTTC

V: TRBV7-9
size: many
D: -
J: TRBJ1-5
CDR3: CASSRDGPSNQPQHF
DNA: TGTGCCAGCAGCCGGGACGGCCCGAGTAATCAGCCCCAGCATTTT

V: TRBV2
size: -
D: -
J: TRBJ2-5
CDR3: CASSGVSGDGETQYF
DNA: TGTGCCAGCAGTGGGGTTTCGGGGGATGGAGAGACCCAGTACTTC

V: TRBV19
size: -
D: TRBD1
J: TRBJ1-2
CDR3: CASSPDRGNGYTF
DNA: TGTGCCAGTAGTCCCGACAGGGGTAATGGCTACACCTTC

V: TRBV6-1
size: -
D: -
J: TRBJ2-1
CDR3: CASSSSELEKFF
DNA: TGTGCCAGCAGCTCTAGCGAATTGGAAAAGTTCTTC

V: TRBV6-1
size: many
D: -
J: TRBJ1-6
CDR3: CASSIREFNSPLHF
DNA: TGTGCCAGCAGCATACGGGAGTTTAATTCACCCCTCCACTTT

V: TRBV20-1
size: many
D: -
J: TRBJ2-1
CDR3: CSARDLRDGEANEQFF
DNA: TGCAGTGCTAGAGACCTCCGGGACGGCGAGGCCAATGAGCAGTTCTTC

V: TRBV4-1
size: -
D: TRBD1
J: TRBJ1-1
CDR3: CASSQGDRGSEKAFF
DNA: TGCGCCAGCAGCCAAGGGGACAGGGGGAGCGAGAAGGCTTTCTTT

V: TRBV20-1
size: many
D: -
J: TRBJ2-1
CDR3: CSAFDAGGRADEQFF
DNA: TGCAGTGCTTTTGATGCGGGCGGACGAGCGGATGAGCAGTTCTTC

V: TRBV19
size: many
D: TRBD1
J: TRBJ2-7
CDR3: CATTFPGQGYVEQYF
DNA: TGTGCCACCACTTTTCCGGGACAGGGGTATGTCGAGCAGTACTTC

V: TRBV10-3
size: once
D: TRBD2
J: TRBJ2-2
CDR3: CAITDTTSGGELFF
DNA: TGTGCCATCACCGATACCACTAGCGGGGGGGAGCTGTTTTTT

V: TRBV19
size: -
D: TRBD1
J: TRBJ1-2
CDR3: CASSLTGTGSGCTF
DNA: TGTGCCAGTAGTTTGACAGGGACAGGGTCAGGCTGCACCTTC

V: TRBV5-8
size: many
D: -
J: TRBJ1-1
CDR3: CASSLAGTLNTEAFF
DNA: TGTGCCAGCAGCTTGGCCGGGACGTTGAACACTGAAGCTTTCTTT

V: TRBV2
size: -
D: -
J: TRBJ1-1
CDR3: CAGPVRDAEAFF
DNA: TGTGCCGGGCCCGTAAGGGACGCTGAAGCTTTCTTT

V: TRBV9
size: -
D: TRBD2
J: TRBJ2-3
CDR3: CASSVDSGGPDTQYF
DNA: TGTGCCAGCAGCGTAGATAGCGGGGGCCCAGATACGCAGTATTTT

V: TRBV19
size: many
D: -
J: TRBJ1-1
CDR3: CASSRGTVNTEAFF
DNA: TGTGCCAGTTCCCGAGGGACGGTGAACACTGAAGCTTTCTTT

V: TRBV7-8
size: many
D: TRBD1
J: TRBJ1-2
CDR3: CASSLVGLGQGASYGYTF
DNA: TGTGCCAGCAGCTTAGTGGGTCTGGGACAGGGGGCTTCCTATGGCTACACCTTC

V: TRBV20-1
size: many
D: TRBD2
J: TRBJ2-1
CDR3: CSARDSGGRGEQFF
DNA: TGCAGTGCTAGAGACAGCGGGGGGCGGGGTGAGCAGTTCTTC

V: TRBV6-1
size: -
D: TRBD2
J: TRBJ2-7
CDR3: CASTPVAGGPHSYEQYF
DNA: TGTGCCAGCACCCCCGTAGCGGGGGGCCCTCACTCCTACGAGCAGTACTTC

V: TRBV19
size: -
D: -
J: TRBJ1-2
CDR3: CASSHMGDYTF
DNA: TGTGCCAGTAGTCATATGGGGGACTACACCTTC

V: TRBV6-4
size: few
D: TRBD1
J: TRBJ2-1
CDR3: CASSDSDRASPQFF
DNA: TGTGCCAGCAGTGACTCGGACAGGGCTAGCCCGCAGTTCTTC

V: TRBV10-1
size: few
D: -
J: TRBJ1-6
CDR3: CASSSGGPGNSPLHF
DNA: TGCGCCAGCAGCTCCGGCGGGCCGGGGAATTCACCCCTCCACTTT

V: TRBV7-2
size: many
D: TRBD2
J: TRBJ2-1
CDR3: CASSLPSGGPGGEQFF
DNA: TGTGCCAGCAGCCTGCCTAGCGGGGGGCCGGGGGGTGAGCAGTTCTTC

V: TRBV6-1
size: many
D: -
J: TRBJ1-2
CDR3: CASSQTRTAYGYTF
DNA: TGTGCCAGCAGTCAAACTAGGACAGCCTATGGCTACACCTTC

V: TRBV4-2
size: many
D: -
J: TRBJ1-2
CDR3: CASSQDRDGHYGYTF
DNA: TGTGCCAGCAGCCAAGATCGCGACGGCCACTATGGCTACACCTTC

V: TRBV7-2
size: many
D: -
J: TRBJ1-6
CDR3: CASTLLPQGPLHF
DNA: TGTGCCAGCACCTTGCTACCCCAGGGTCCCCTCCACTTT

V: TRBV6-6
size: few
D: -
J: TRBJ1-1
CDR3: CASSYSSRNYEAFF
DNA: TGTGCCAGCAGTTACTCGAGTAGGAACTATGAAGCTTTCTTT

V: TRBV15
size: -
D: TRBD1
J: TRBJ2-5
CDR3: CATSSRTGARQETQYF
DNA: TGTGCCACCAGCTCCAGAACAGGGGCGAGACAAGAGACCCAGTACTTC

V: TRBV7-2
size: many
D: TRBD1
J: TRBJ1-1
CDR3: CASSLKADRGWSTEAFF
DNA: TGTGCCAGCAGCTTAAAGGCGGACAGGGGATGGAGCACTGAAGCTTTCTTT